A selection of T cell receptor beta chains follows, all from one sample in a study of control samples from healthy donors and cancer patients. Clones were sequenced by immunoSEQ multiplex PCR, and TCRdb holds only the in-frame ones, with some missing. The top ten hold approximately 15% of the sample, which has approximately 90,000 clones, about 87% seen once. Material: blood. These receptors came from a woman aged 70-85 years in good health. Each CDR3 is given with its conserved first and last residue. The D gene is left open where the match is weak. For some rows the clone size is stated as once, few or many, or as a class when expanded; others skip it.

DNA: TGCGCCAGCACCTCAACAGTCTCTGGAAACACCATATATTTT
CDR3: CASTSTVSGNTIYF
D: NA
J: TRBJ1-3
size: NA
V: TRBV10-2

DNA: TGTGCCAGCAGGAACCAGGGGAGAACTGAAGCTTTCTTT
CDR3: CASRNQGRTEAFF
D: NA
J: TRBJ1-1
size: NA
V: TRBV28

DNA: TGTGCCAGCAGCCCACGGGGAGGAATGAACACTGAAGCTTTCTTT
CDR3: CASSPRGGMNTEAFF
D: NA
J: TRBJ1-1
size: NA
V: TRBV14

DNA: TGTGCCAGCAGCCAGACAGGCTACGAGCAGTACTTC
CDR3: CASSQTGYEQYF
D: NA
J: TRBJ2-7
size: NA
V: TRBV6-5

DNA: TGTGCCAGCTCACCGTTGTCAGGAATCTCGATTGCTGCGACTGGAAACACCATATATTTT
CDR3: CASSPLSGISIAATGNTIYF
D: NA
J: TRBJ1-3
size: NA
V: TRBV18

DNA: TGTGCCAGCAGCTTAGTGCTGAGCTCCTATAATTCACCCCTCCACTTT
CDR3: CASSLVLSSYNSPLHF
D: NA
J: TRBJ1-6
size: NA
V: TRBV7-8

DNA: TGTGCCAGCCAGCCACTAGCGGGAGGGTTTTCCTACAATGAGCAGTTCTTC
CDR3: CASQPLAGGFSYNEQFF
D: TRBD2
J: TRBJ2-1
size: NA
V: TRBV27

DNA: TGCGCCAGCAGCTTAGTCTCGACAGGGCTTCACTATGGCTACACCTTC
CDR3: CASSLVSTGLHYGYTF
D: TRBD1
J: TRBJ1-2
size: NA
V: TRBV5-1

DNA: TGCGCCAGCAGCCGGTGGACAGATACGCAGTATTTT
CDR3: CASSRWTDTQYF
D: NA
J: TRBJ2-3
size: NA
V: TRBV5-1

DNA: TGCGCCAGCAGCCTAGAGGGTGGGGGCTACACCTTC
CDR3: CASSLEGGGYTF
D: NA
J: TRBJ1-2
size: NA
V: TRBV4-3

DNA: TGCGCCAGCAGTGTCTCGGACATTGCCGAAGCTTTCTTT
CDR3: CASSVSDIAEAFF
D: NA
J: TRBJ1-1
size: NA
V: TRBV10-2

DNA: TGTGCCAGCAGCCCACTCGGGGGGGGGCGTGAAAAACTGTTTTTT
CDR3: CASSPLGGGREKLFF
D: NA
J: TRBJ1-4
size: NA
V: TRBV9

DNA: TGCGCCAGCACCTTATCACAAGGCGGGAGAGAGTTCTACAATGAGCAGTTCTTC
CDR3: CASTLSQGGREFYNEQFF
D: TRBD2
J: TRBJ2-1
size: NA
V: TRBV10-2

DNA: TGCGCCAGCCAGCACTCTCGACAGGCGAACACTGAAGCTTTCTTT
CDR3: CASQHSRQANTEAFF
D: NA
J: TRBJ1-1
size: NA
V: TRBV23-1

DNA: TGTGCCAGCAGCATCCGGGACACTGAAGCTTTCTTT
CDR3: CASSIRDTEAFF
D: NA
J: TRBJ1-1
size: once
V: TRBV7-8

DNA: TGTGCCAGCAGTACGCTAGCGGGCCCCACCGGGGAGCTGTTTTTT
CDR3: CASSTLAGPTGELFF
D: TRBD2
J: TRBJ2-2
size: NA
V: TRBV25-1

DNA: TGTGCCAGCAGCCCCTCCTCGGGGAATGAGCAGTTCTTC
CDR3: CASSPSSGNEQFF
D: NA
J: TRBJ2-1
size: NA
V: TRBV5-4

DNA: TGTGCCAGCAGAACGGGAGATACGCAGTATTTT
CDR3: CASRTGDTQYF
D: NA
J: TRBJ2-3
size: NA
V: TRBV6-5

DNA: TGTGCCTGGAGGGGGACGGTTAATGAAAAACTGTTTTTT
CDR3: CAWRGTVNEKLFF
D: NA
J: TRBJ1-4
size: NA
V: TRBV30

DNA: TGTGCCAGCAATGGGGGCTTCCACATGAACACTGAAGCTTTCTTT
CDR3: CASNGGFHMNTEAFF
D: NA
J: TRBJ1-1
size: NA
V: TRBV6-6

DNA: TGTGCCAGCAGCTTAGATCTCGGGTCGAGCGATGAGCAGTTCTTC
CDR3: CASSLDLGSSDEQFF
D: NA
J: TRBJ2-1
size: NA
V: TRBV11-2

DNA: TGTGCCAGCAGTTACTCGGGGGGAGGCGGATACGAGCAGTACTTC
CDR3: CASSYSGGGGYEQYF
D: NA
J: TRBJ2-7
size: NA
V: TRBV6-2/TRBV6-3

DNA: TGCAGCGTCTCCCTACTCCCCGGAAACACTGAAGCTTTCTTT
CDR3: CSVSLLPGNTEAFF
D: NA
J: TRBJ1-1
size: NA
V: TRBV29-1

DNA: TGTGCCAGTAATTCCGACAACAATCAGCCCCAGCATTTT
CDR3: CASNSDNNQPQHF
D: NA
J: TRBJ1-5
size: NA
V: TRBV19

DNA: TGTGCCAGCAGCGTAGAAGAATTCACTGAAGCTTTCTTT
CDR3: CASSVEEFTEAFF
D: NA
J: TRBJ1-1
size: NA
V: TRBV9

DNA: TGTGCCAGCAGTGAATACGCGGGGGGGAGCACAGATACGCAGTATTTT
CDR3: CASSEYAGGSTDTQYF
D: TRBD2
J: TRBJ2-3
size: once
V: TRBV6-1